This is a list of T cell receptor beta chains from one sample in a study of CD8 T cells in Susac syndrome. One entry per CDR3 protein results from TCRdb running MiXCR on the immunoSEQ multiplex PCR reads. The sample has some 160,000 distinct CDR3 sequences; 85% to 95% are singletons. Sequenced sample: CD4+ T cells from PBMCs. The source is a human donor with Susac syndrome. Both conserved end residues are part of each CDR3. A D gene is named only where the DNA matches it firmly. Clone size appears in some rows only: once, few, many, or a class for an expanded clone.

>TRBV7-2|.|TRBJ2-3|.
TGTGCCAGCAGCTCCGGACCGGGACTTGCCACAGATACGCAGTATTTT
CASSSGPGLATDTQYF
>TRBV6-5|TRBD1|TRBJ1-6|.
TGTGCCAGCAGTACCCAGGACAGGGCGAATTCACCCCTCCACTTT
CASSTQDRANSPLHF
>TRBV9|TRBD1|TRBJ2-5|once
TGTGCCAGCAGCGCGGGGGACAGGCTGCAAGAGACCCAGTACTTC
CASSAGDRLQETQYF
>TRBV7-3|.|TRBJ2-2|.
TGTGCCAGCAGCCCCACGGCGAGCGGGGAGCTGTTTTTT
CASSPTASGELFF
>TRBV2|.|TRBJ1-2|.
TGTGCCAGCAGTGTGGCCAGGACTATGGGCTACACCTTC
CASSVARTMGYTF
>TRBV2|.|TRBJ2-3|.
TGTGCCAGCAGTGACGGAGATACGCAGTATTTT
CASSDGDTQYF
>TRBV2|.|TRBJ1-5|.
TGTGCCAGCACTAGCGAGGTGAATCAGCCCCAGCATTTT
CASTSEVNQPQHF
>TRBV6-1|.|TRBJ1-2|.
TGTGCCGGGGCCAGGACGGGGAACTATGGCTACACCTTC
CAGARTGNYGYTF
>TRBV7-9|.|TRBJ1-2|.
TGTGCCAGCAGCTTAGACTCTGCGGGCTACACCTTC
CASSLDSAGYTF
>TRBV5-1|.|TRBJ1-6|.
TGCGCCAGCCGGATGGACAGTGTCGGTTCACCCCTCCACTTT
CASRMDSVGSPLHF
>TRBV12-3/TRBV12-4|.|TRBJ2-3|.
TGTGCCAGCAGTCTCGAAGGGGCAGATACGCAGTATTTT
CASSLEGADTQYF
>TRBV9|TRBD2|TRBJ2-1|.
TGTGCCAGCAGCGTTAGGAGCGGGGGGGGCTGGAATGAGCAGTTCTTC
CASSVRSGGGWNEQFF
>TRBV6-5|.|TRBJ1-6|.
TGTGCCAGCATGCGAAGCTCCTATAATTCACCCCTCCACTTT
CASMRSSYNSPLHF
>TRBV9|.|TRBJ2-1|.
TGTGCCAGCAGCGTAGGGGGGACTTACAATGAGCAGTTCTTC
CASSVGGTYNEQFF
>TRBV12-3/TRBV12-4|.|TRBJ2-2|.
TGTGCCAGCAGTTTAACGCGTCCGGAGCTGTTTTTT
CASSLTRPELFF
>TRBV7-3|.|TRBJ2-5|.
TGTGCCAGCAGCCAGGGCGTAGGAGGGGAGACCCAGTACTTC
CASSQGVGGETQYF
>TRBV12-3/TRBV12-4|.|TRBJ2-7|.
TGTGCCAGCAGTTTGGAACAGGGACACGAGCAGTACTTC
CASSLEQGHEQYF
>TRBV5-1|.|TRBJ2-7|.
TGCGCCAGCAGCTTGGACTGGTACGAGCAGTACTTC
CASSLDWYEQYF
>TRBV12-5|.|TRBJ2-5|.
TGTGCTAGTGGTTTGCTCCGACAGTTTCAGACCCAGTACTTC
CASGLLRQFQTQYF
>TRBV7-2|TRBD1|TRBJ2-5|.
TGTGCCAGCAGCTTAGAGGGGGCGTCGGCGGGGACCCAGTACTTC
CASSLEGASAGTQYF
>TRBV25-1|TRBD2|TRBJ2-1|.
TGTGCCAGCAGCGGGGAGACTAGCGGACGTGAGAATGAGCAGTTCTTC
CASSGETSGRENEQFF
>TRBV29-1|TRBD2|TRBJ2-5|.
TGCAGCGTTGGCCTAGCGGAAGAGACCCAGTACTTC
CSVGLAEETQYF
>TRBV9|TRBD1|TRBJ1-1|.
TGTGCCAGCAGCGCGGGACAGGGGCACACTGAAGCTTTCTTT
CASSAGQGHTEAFF
>TRBV20-1|TRBD2|TRBJ2-3|.
TGCAGTGCACCAACCGGGACTAGCGCCACAGATACGCAGTATTTT
CSAPTGTSATDTQYF
>TRBV27|TRBD1|TRBJ1-2|.
TGTGCCAGCAGTCCCACCCAGACAGGGCTCTATGGCTACACCTTC
CASSPTQTGLYGYTF
>TRBV4-2|TRBD2|TRBJ2-1|.
TGTGCCAGCAGCCAAGGGACTAGCGGGTTGGAGGGGCAGTTCTTC
CASSQGTSGLEGQFF
>TRBV19|TRBD1|TRBJ2-1|.
TGTGCCAGTAGTATAGCGACAGGGTTCTACAATGAGCAGTTCTTC
CASSIATGFYNEQFF
>TRBV20-1|TRBD1|TRBJ1-4|.
TGCAGTGCTCAAGAGGGGGGACAGGGTGGAAAACTGTTTTTT
CSAQEGGQGGKLFF
>TRBV20-1|.|TRBJ2-5|.
TGCAGTGCTCCCGAAAACCAAGAGACCCAGTACTTC
CSAPENQETQYF
>TRBV15|TRBD2|TRBJ2-3|.
TGTGCCACCAGCAGAGATGGGAGACTAGCGACCGCAGATACGCAGTATTTT
CATSRDGRLATADTQYF
>TRBV19|.|TRBJ1-2|once
TGTGCCAGTAGTATGCGTTGGCAGGACTATGGCTACACCTTC
CASSMRWQDYGYTF
>TRBV13|TRBD1|TRBJ2-1|.
TGTGCCAGCAGTTCCGGGACAGGGACTAATGAGCAGTTCTTC
CASSSGTGTNEQFF
>TRBV29-1|.|TRBJ2-3|.
TGCAGCGTTGAGGTCCTCCAGGATACGCAGTATTTT
CSVEVLQDTQYF
>TRBV7-2|.|TRBJ2-7|.
TGTGCCAGCAGCTTAGATGGGGTCAGGAGCTCCTACGAGCAGTACTTC
CASSLDGVRSSYEQYF
>TRBV6-2/TRBV6-3|.|TRBJ1-4|.
TGTGCCAGCAGTTACTTCGGAGGAACTAATGAAAAACTGTTTTTT
CASSYFGGTNEKLFF
>TRBV29-1|TRBD2|TRBJ2-1|.
TGCAGCGTACTGAGGACTAGCGCTTACAATGAGCAGTTCTTC
CSVLRTSAYNEQFF
>TRBV29-1|TRBD1|TRBJ2-7|.
TGCAGCGTTGAATACGGGACAGGCGGCGGCGAGCAGTACTTC
CSVEYGTGGGEQYF
>TRBV29-1|TRBD1|TRBJ1-1|once
TGCAGCACCGGGACAGTCGGGGGAACTGAAGCTTTCTTT
CSTGTVGGTEAFF
>TRBV3-1|.|TRBJ2-2|.
TGTGCCAGCAGCACCCGGCCCGGGGAGCTGTTTTTT
CASSTRPGELFF
>TRBV12-3/TRBV12-4|.|TRBJ2-5|.
TGTGCCAGCAGTTTGGCGGCGAGGGAGACCCAGTACTTC
CASSLAARETQYF
>TRBV13|.|TRBJ1-6|.
TGTGCCAGCAGCTTCCGGACTCTGGACTTAAATTCACCCCTCCACTTT
CASSFRTLDLNSPLHF
>TRBV29-1|.|TRBJ1-1|.
TGCAGCGTTGAAGGACGGCTAATGAACACTGAAGCTTTCTTT
CSVEGRLMNTEAFF
>TRBV3-1|.|TRBJ1-5|.
TGTGCCAGCAGCCAAGAAGCGACCATCCCGCCCCAGCATTTT
CASSQEATIPPQHF
>TRBV6-2/TRBV6-3|.|TRBJ2-1|once
TGTGCCAGCAGTAAAAACAATGAGCAGTTCTTC
CASSKNNEQFF
>TRBV18|TRBD1|TRBJ1-1|.
TGTGCCAGCTCACGACAGGGGGCGAACACTGAAGCTTTCTTT
CASSRQGANTEAFF
>TRBV7-9|.|TRBJ2-5|.
TGTGCCAGCAGCTTAGAAGAACGCGGGGAGACCCAGTACTTC
CASSLEERGETQYF
>TRBV3-1|.|TRBJ1-2|.
TGTGCCAGCAGCCAAGAGAACAGGAGAGGCTACACCTTC
CASSQENRRGYTF
>TRBV5-4|.|TRBJ1-2|.
TGTGCCAGCAGCTTGTTCAGAACCTCTAACTATGGCTACACCTTC
CASSLFRTSNYGYTF
>TRBV27|.|TRBJ1-2|.
TGTGCCAGCAGTCAACTAGACGGGACAAGTAACTATGGCTACACCTTC
CASSQLDGTSNYGYTF
>TRBV20-1|.|TRBJ1-1|.
TGCAGTGCTAGGGGTGGGGTCGCTGAAGCTTTCTTT
CSARGGVAEAFF
>TRBV7-2|.|TRBJ1-1|.
TGTGCCAGCAGCTCCCTAGGGGCGGACACTGAAGCTTTCTTT
CASSSLGADTEAFF
>TRBV7-2|TRBD2|TRBJ2-1|few
TGTGCCAGCAGCCCCCGCGGGGGCGGGGGGGCCCGAAATGAGCAGTTCTTC
CASSPRGGGGARNEQFF
>TRBV7-8|.|TRBJ2-5|.
TGTGCCAGCGCGGCTGGGGAGAGACAAGAGACCCAGTACTTC
CASAAGERQETQYF